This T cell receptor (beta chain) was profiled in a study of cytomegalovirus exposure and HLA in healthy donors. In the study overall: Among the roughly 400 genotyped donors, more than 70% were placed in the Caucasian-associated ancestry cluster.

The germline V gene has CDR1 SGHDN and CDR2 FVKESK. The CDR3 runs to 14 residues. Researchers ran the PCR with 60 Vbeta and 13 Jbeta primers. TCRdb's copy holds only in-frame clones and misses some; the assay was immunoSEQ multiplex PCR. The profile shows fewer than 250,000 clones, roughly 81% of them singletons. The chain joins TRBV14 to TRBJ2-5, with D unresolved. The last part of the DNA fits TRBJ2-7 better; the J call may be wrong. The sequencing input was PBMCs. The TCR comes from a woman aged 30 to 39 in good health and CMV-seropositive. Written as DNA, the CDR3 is TGTGCCAGCAGCCCGCTCCCCCCCACCTACGAGCAGTACTTC. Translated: CASSPLPPTYEQYF.